The 10 T cell receptor beta chains in this list originate from one sample, sequenced in a study of blood T cells in healthy people across ages. For the second PCR, which ran for about 7 to 11 cycles, a sample-barcoded 5' primer and a J-beta primer mix were used. TCRdb reprocessed the 5' RACE reads with MiXCR, giving one entry per CDR3 protein. The table records approximately 1.5 million distinct CDR3 sequences, roughly 32% of them present only once. The specimen was blood. Every receptor here comes from a woman between 25 and 40 years old in good health.

The rearrangement joins TRBV20-1 to TRBJ1-1; D might be TRBD1 (5 bases). Germline V gene data show CDR1 as DFQATT and CDR2 as SNEGSKA (reference sequence). Trimming removed 2 bases at V and 4 bases at J, with 14 bases between. The CDR3 has 14 residues. The CDR3 DNA follows: TGCAGTGCTAGAACCCCGGACATCACCACTGAAGCTTTCTTT. As protein: CSARTPDITTEAFF.

This clonotype was observed a few times. This chain connects TRBV5-1 to TRBJ1-4; D remains unclear. This CDR3 region has 15 residues. Trimming removed 5 bases at V and 7 bases at J, with 18 bases between. The germline CDR1 and CDR2 sequences are SGHRS and YFSETQ. The CDR3 DNA reads TGCGCCAGCAGTCCCCTCTTGGGTCTTGCTGAAAAACTGTTTTTT. Residues: CASSPLLGLAEKLFF. The whole variable domain, remainder taken from reference TRBV5-1 and TRBJ1-4, is KAGVTQTPRYLIKTRGQQVTLSCSPISGHRSVSWYQQTPGQGLQFLFEYFSETQRNKGNFPGRFSGRQFSNSRSEMNVSTLELGDSALYLCASSPLLGLAEKLFFGSGTQLSVL.

Only a few counts were recorded for this clonotype. The chain has TRBV12-3 or TRBV12-4 and TRBJ1-1; D gene uncertain. The CDR3 contains 13 residues. V was trimmed by 4 bases and J by 5 bases, leaving 11 bases between them. CDR3 nucleotide sequence: TGTGCCAGCAGTTACCTGGTTGGAACTGAAGCTTTCTTT. This translates into CASSYLVGTEAFF.

J is TRBJ2-3 and V is TRBV21-1. TRBV21-1 is a pseudogene locus. The length of the CDR3 is 16 residues. CDR3 loop: CASRGEAVSFTDTQYF. CDR3 DNA: TGTGCCAGCAGGGGTGAGGCGGTTTCCTTCACAGATACGCAGTATTTT.

This clonotype was seen once. This sequence joins TRBV6-1 and TRBJ2-5; D unclear. Germline values: CDR1 MNHNS, CDR2 SASEGT. The CDR3 has 13 residues. Deletions cut 6 bases from V and 4 bases from J, with 12 bases between. Here the CDR3 reads CASRGNSGETQYF. The CDR3 nucleotides are TGTGCCAGCAGAGGTAACTCGGGAGAGACCCAGTACTTC.

In its sample, this clonotype was seen once. The chain employs TRBV5-1 and TRBJ2-7; D could derive from TRBD1 or TRBD2 (5 bases each). This CDR3 region has 19 residues. CDR1 and CDR2 from the germline V gene are SGHRS and YFSETQ. The V end was cut by 2 bases, the J end by 0 bases, with 24 bases between. The CDR3 here is CASSFSGSAYGRSSYEQYF. CDR3 DNA sequence: TGCGCCAGCAGCTTCTCAGGGAGTGCGTACGGACGGAGCTCCTACGAGCAGTACTTC. The full variable domain, in which reference TRBV5-1 and TRBJ2-7 provide the parts outside the CDR3, is KAGVTQTPRYLIKTRGQQVTLSCSPISGHRSVSWYQQTPGQGLQFLFEYFSETQRNKGNFPGRFSGRQFSNSRSEMNVSTLELGDSALYLCASSFSGSAYGRSSYEQYFGPGTRLTVT.

The rearrangement links TRBV20-1 to TRBJ1-2, with 9 bases fitting TRBD1. CDR1 and CDR2 from the germline V gene are DFQATT and SNEGSKA (reference sequence). V shed 8 bases, J shed 4 bases, and the junction held 8 bases outside the gene matches. The CDR3 runs to 13 residues. CDR3 residues: CSSGDRVIYGYTF. The CDR3 DNA is TGCAGTTCAGGGGACAGGGTTATCTATGGCTACACCTTC.

Note on this clonotype: Germline is not matched at one junction end, which may reflect a read error. The chain employs TRBV28 and TRBJ2-5, with D uncertain. The CDR3 sequence is 13 residues long. Looked up from germline, CDR1 is MDHEN and CDR2 is SYDVKM. This CDR3 reads CAGSFGLQETQYF. CDR3 DNA: TGTGCCGGCAGTTTCGGATTGCAAGAGACCCAGTACTTC.

Only a few counts were recorded for this clonotype. The V gene is TRBV27, the J gene TRBJ2-3; D not resolved. From germline, CDR1 is MNHEY and CDR2 SMNVEV (reference sequence). The CDR3 extends over 14 amino acids. The germline V and J ends were trimmed by 3 bases and 2 bases, with 9 bases remaining between them. The CDR3 DNA reads TGTGCCAGCAGTTTGTCGCTTAACACAGATACGCAGTATTTT. Translated: CASSLSLNTDTQYF.

The V and J genes are TRBV20-1 and TRBJ2-1, with 7 bases aligning to TRBD1. CDR3 length equals 14 residues. The junction had 12 bases not matched to a gene; V was cut back by 4 bases and J by 9 bases. From germline, CDR1 is DFQATT and CDR2 SNEGSKA (reference sequence). CDR3 in amino acids: CSANYRGSYGEQFF. The CDR3 DNA sequence: TGCAGTGCTAACTACAGGGGCTCATATGGTGAGCAGTTCTTC.